Below, 12 T cell receptor beta chains from the same sample are listed, as sequenced in a study of T-cell reconstitution after alpha-beta-depleted transplantation in children. The TCRbeta library incorporated unique molecular identifiers. TCRdb independently ran MiXCR on the PCR reads; one entry per CDR3 protein. The data contain 750,000 to 950,000 distinct CDR3 sequences, around 17% of them seen just once; the ten biggest clones take up approximately 5%. Specimen: PBMCs, mostly from graft donor cells, collected 360 days after TCRalphabeta/CD19-depleted stem cell transplant. These receptors were collected from a male patient between 5 and 17 years old who had a stem cell transplant for acute lymphoblastic leukemia, so the T cells may come from the graft donor.

The V gene is TRBV11-1, the J gene TRBJ2-3; possible D gene TRBD2, 6 bases. The CDR3 runs 15 residues. Germline V gene lookup returns CDR1 SGHAT and CDR2 FQDESV (reference sequence). With 5 bases removed from V and 6 bases from J, the gap between germline ends came to 18 bases. The CDR3 DNA is TGTGCCAGCAGCCAATCGTGGCGGGACCGGGATACGCAGTATTTT. It translates to CASSQSWRDRDTQYF.

This clonotype has ten or more counts. The chain links TRBV4-1 to TRBJ1-3, with D hard to call. The CDR3 runs to 15 residues. The V end lost 4 bases, the J end lost 0 bases, and 10 bases lay between the germline ends. The germline V gene has CDR1 MGHRA and CDR2 YSYEKL. This CDR3 reads CASSLLGISGNTIYF. The CDR3, as DNA: TGCGCCAGCAGCCTTCTGGGCATCTCTGGAAACACCATATATTTT.

This clonotype has just a few counts. The chain is built from TRBV12-5 and TRBJ2-1, with 10 nucleotides matching TRBD2. The CDR3 covers 16 residues. The V gene's germline CDR1 is LGHNT and CDR2 FRNRAP. V dropped 5 bases and J dropped 4; count of bases not matched to a gene: 8. The CDR3 reads CASGQITSGAYNEQFF. CDR3 bases: TGTGCTAGTGGTCAAATCACTAGCGGGGCTTACAATGAGCAGTTCTTC.

This clonotype has just a few counts. The chain is built from TRBV20-1 and TRBJ2-3; 8 nucleotides line up with TRBD2. After removal of 5 bases from V and 0 bases from J, the junction contained 4 bases not matched to a gene. Germline V gives CDR1 DFQATT, CDR2 SNEGSKA (reference sequence). The CDR3 spans 14 residues. In DNA, the CDR3 is TGCAGTGCTCCCGGACTAGCTAGCACAGATACGCAGTATTTT. Translation: CSAPGLASTDTQYF.

The table lists this clonotype with a few counts. The V gene is TRBV11-2, the J gene TRBJ2-1, with 7 bases identical to TRBD2. The CDR3 runs 15 residues. V dropped 6 bases and J dropped 3; count of bases not matched to a gene: 8. Germline assignment: CDR1 SGHAT and CDR2 FQNNGV. The CDR3 bases are TGTGCCAGCAGTCGGGGGAGGGGACTCTACAATGAGCAGTTCTTC. This sequence encodes CASSRGRGLYNEQFF. Supplemented by reference TRBV11-2 and TRBJ2-1, the full variable domain reads EAGVAQSPRYKIIEKRQSVAFWCNPISGHATLYWYQQILGQGPKLLIQFQNNGVVDDSQLPKDRFSAERLKGVDSTLKIQPAKLEDSAVYLCASSRGRGLYNEQFFGPGTRLTVL.

This clonotype was seen only a few times. The rearrangement joins TRBV11-2 to TRBJ2-2, with D perhaps TRBD1 (6 bases). CDR1 SGHAT and CDR2 FQNNGV come from the germline V gene. The V end was cut by 6 bases, the J end by 5 bases, with 10 bases between. The CDR3 length is 13 residues. The DNA for the CDR3 is TGTGCCAGCAGGCTAACAGGGACCGGGGAGCTGTTTTTT. Protein: CASRLTGTGELFF.

For the CDR3, the DNA is TGTGCCAGCAGCCCGGCCCTTAATTCACCCCTCCACTTT. It encodes CASSPALNSPLHF. The chain employs TRBV3-1 and TRBJ1-6; no clear D gene. The germline V gene encodes CDR1 LGHDT and CDR2 YNNKEL (reference sequence). This CDR3 is built from 13 residues. Trimming took off 4 bases at V and 6 bases at J, with 7 bases between the two ends.

This clonotype was observed a few times. V gene TRBV2 combines with J gene TRBJ2-7; D is possibly TRBD2 (5 bases). Trimming stripped 8 bases from V and 3 bases from J, with 17 bases between. The germline V gene encodes CDR1 SNHLY and CDR2 FYNNEI. This CDR3 region has 14 residues. CDR3 residues: CASVGPVGGYEQYF. The CDR3 region has the DNA TGTGCCAGCGTTGGACCGGTAGGAGGCTACGAGCAGTACTTC. The full variable domain, in which reference TRBV2 and TRBJ2-7 provide the parts outside the CDR3, is EPEVTQTPSHQVTQMGQEVILRCVPISNHLYFYWYRQILGQKVEFLVSFYNNEISEKSEIFDDQFSVERPDGSNFTLKIRSTKLEDSAMYFCASVGPVGGYEQYFGPGTRLTVT.

The sample holds many counts of this clonotype. CDR3 nucleotide sequence: TGTGCCAGCAGTTACTCGAAGGCCTACTCCTACGAGCAGTACTTC. Encoded protein: CASSYSKAYSYEQYF. The gene calls are TRBV6-2 or TRBV6-3 and TRBJ2-7; D is unresolved. Germline CDR1 reads MNHEY; CDR2 reads SVGEGT. The CDR3 contains 15 residues. The V and J ends lost 0 bases and 0 bases respectively, with 9 bases between them.

The chain couples TRBV24-1 to TRBJ1-5, with D uncertain. This CDR3 has 14 residues. V lost 3 bases and J lost 3, with 8 bases in between. Germline-derived CDR1 and CDR2 are KGHDR and SFDVKD. CDR3 bases: TGTGCCACCAGTGATCCAGGATTCAATCAGCCCCAGCATTTT. It is translated as CATSDPGFNQPQHF.

This chain links TRBV10-3 with TRBJ1-1, with D tentatively TRBD1 (5 bases). CDR3 size: 15 residues. Per germline, CDR1 ENHRY and CDR2 SYGVKD. Deletions cut 0 bases from V and 1 base from J, with 9 bases between. The CDR3 loop reads CAISESGGTNTEAFF. Here the CDR3 DNA reads TGTGCCATCAGTGAGTCTGGGGGGACGAACACTGAAGCTTTCTTT.

The chain carries TRBV29-1 and TRBJ2-3; TRBD2 is a possible D gene (5 bases). This CDR3 is 16 amino acids long. The V and J ends lost 1 base and 2 bases respectively, with 16 bases between them. Germline lookup yields CDR1 SQVTM and CDR2 ANQGSEA. The CDR3 protein is CSVEGTREAPTDTQYF. The CDR3 DNA follows: TGCAGCGTTGAAGGTACCCGGGAAGCCCCCACAGATACGCAGTATTTT.